The 19 T cell receptor beta chains reported below all come from one sample, sequenced in a study of control samples from healthy donors and cancer patients. Measured with immunoSEQ multiplex PCR; TCRdb has only the in-frame clones, and not every one. The sample contains 70,000 or so clones, around nine tenths of which appear only once. The sample taken for sequencing was PBMCs. These receptors were obtained from a man aged 55-75 years with lung cancer.

The V call is TRBV9, the J call TRBJ2-3; D is unclear. Trimming left V 6 bases short and J 2 bases short, with 10 bases between. The germline V gene encodes CDR1 SGDLS and CDR2 YYNGEE. This CDR3 is built from 13 residues. In DNA form, the CDR3 reads TGTGCCAGCAACTTAGGTTACACAGATACGCAGTATTTT. Residues: CASNLGYTDTQYF.

The table lists this clone with a count of one. The chain joins TRBV3-1 (or the pseudogene TRBV3-2) to TRBJ2-2, with unresolved D. The germline V gene encodes CDR1 LGHDT and CDR2 YNNKEL (reference sequence). The V end lost 5 bases, the J end lost 7 bases, and 8 bases lay between the germline ends. The CDR3 length is 12 residues. CDR3 in amino acids: CASSGLDGELFF. CDR3 sequence (DNA): TGTGCCAGCAGCGGGTTGGACGGGGAGCTGTTTTTT.

This clone was detected only once. The rearrangement links TRBV6-6 to TRBJ1-2, with 8 positions matching TRBD1. V gave up 4 bases and J gave up 6 bases; unmatched junction bases: 7. The CDR3 has 14 amino acids. Germline V gene sequence: CDR1 MNHNY, CDR2 SVGAGI (reference sequence). CDR3 DNA sequence: TGTGCCAGCAGTTCCCGACAGGGGAATGATGGCTACACCTTC. This sequence encodes CASSSRQGNDGYTF.

This chain links TRBV6-5 with TRBJ2-2, with 7 positions matching TRBD1. There are 13 residues in the CDR3. Germline V gene sequence: CDR1 MNHEY, CDR2 SVGAGI. Trimming at V came to 6 bases and at J to 5 bases, leaving 3 bases not matched to a gene. The CDR3: CASRTGSTGELFF. The CDR3 DNA sequence: TGTGCCAGCAGGACAGGGTCGACCGGGGAGCTGTTTTTT.

The CDR3 coding sequence is TGTGCCAGCAGCTCAAGGGGGGGGAACACTGAAGCTTTCTTT. Its translation is CASSSRGGNTEAFF. This rearrangement joins TRBV5-8 to TRBJ1-1; maybe TRBD1 (6 bases). From germline, CDR1 is SGHTS and CDR2 YDEGEE. The V gene lost 3 bases and the J gene lost 1 base, with 10 bases spanning the gap. The CDR3 spans 14 residues.

The V and J genes are TRBV24-1 and TRBJ2-2; 8 bases map to TRBD1. CDR1 is KGHDR, CDR2 SFDVKD, per germline. The V gene end was trimmed by 9 bases and the J gene end by 4 bases; junction bases not matched to a gene: 6. The CDR3 loop spans 14 amino acids. CDR3 coding DNA: TGTGCCACCCAAGGACAGGGAAGCACCGGGGAGCTGTTTTTT. Its translation: CATQGQGSTGELFF.

DNA of the CDR3: TGTGCCAGCAGCTTGGCCAGTGTGGGGAACACCGGGGAGCTGTTTTTT. This gives the protein CASSLASVGNTGELFF. The chain has TRBV5-5 and TRBJ2-2; D uncertain. The CDR3 contains 16 residues. The germline V gene encodes CDR1 SGHKS and CDR2 YYEKEE (reference sequence). Trimming removed 0 bases from V and 1 base from J, with 10 bases in between.

The chain uses TRBV6-6 and TRBJ2-5; D not certain. V lost 7 bases, J lost 5 bases, and 17 bases lay in between. Per the germline V gene, CDR1 is MNHNY and CDR2 is SVGAGI (reference sequence). CDR3 length: 14 amino acids. CDR3 in DNA: TGTGCCAGCACCCGCGACGTAGGGCTGGAGACCCAGTACTTC. Translation gives CASTRDVGLETQYF.

This chain links TRBV29-1 with TRBJ1-1; D not resolved. V shed 2 bases and J shed 6 bases, with 10 bases lying between them. The CDR3 sequence is 12 residues long. Per germline, CDR1 SQVTM and CDR2 ANQGSEA. CDR3 sequence: CSVEYVVAEAFF. The CDR3 region has the DNA TGCAGCGTTGAATACGTGGTCGCTGAAGCTTTCTTT.

The genes are TRBV3-1 (or the pseudogene TRBV3-2) and TRBJ2-2, with D perhaps matching TRBD1 (5 bases). Between the trimmed V and J ends, which lost 1 base and 4 bases, there was a span of 22 bases. The V gene's germline CDR1 is LGHDT and CDR2 YNNKEL (reference sequence). The CDR3 has 19 residues. CDR3 in DNA: TGTGCCAGCAGCCAAGTAGCCCAGATGTCAGGGTCAGGCACCGGGGAGCTGTTTTTT. It translates to CASSQVAQMSGSGTGELFF.

The rearrangement joins TRBV15 to TRBJ2-2; TRBD1 aligns across 10 bases. V was pared by 5 bases and J by 6 bases, with 9 bases of the junction left unmatched. This CDR3 contains 16 residues. Germline V gene lookup returns CDR1 LNHNV and CDR2 YYDKDF (reference sequence). CDR3 in DNA: TGTGCCACCAGCCGCCGGGACAGGGGTAGCCCCGGGGAGCTGTTTTTT. This translates into CATSRRDRGSPGELFF. Complete variable domain (other parts from reference TRBV15 and TRBJ2-2): DAMVIQNPRYQVTQFGKPVTLSCSQTLNHNVMYWYQQKSSQAPKLLFHYYDKDFNNEADTPDNFQSRRPNTSFCFLDIRSPGLGDTAMYLCATSRRDRGSPGELFFGEGSRLTVL.

The genes are TRBV12-5 and TRBJ1-1; D unclear. This CDR3 contains 13 residues. Germline V lookup: CDR1 LGHNT, CDR2 FRNRAP. Trimming stripped 5 bases from V and 0 bases from J, with 7 bases between. CDR3: CASGLQVNTEAFF. The CDR3, as DNA: TGTGCTAGTGGTCTGCAGGTGAACACTGAAGCTTTCTTT. Full variable domain (remainder filled in from reference TRBV12-5 and TRBJ1-1): DARVTQTPRHKVTEMGQEVTMRCQPILGHNTVFWYRQTMMQGLELLAYFRNRAPLDDSGMPKDRFSAEMPDATLATLKIQPSEPRDSAVYFCASGLQVNTEAFFGQGTRLTVV.

In DNA form, the CDR3 reads TGTGCCAGCAGCTTATTTGGGACAGGGCGGCAAGAGACCCAGTACTTC. Protein sequence: CASSLFGTGRQETQYF. The chain combines TRBV7-9 with TRBJ2-5; 9 bases line up with TRBD1. This CDR3 is built from 16 residues. Germline V CDR1 and CDR2: SEHNR, FQNEAQ (reference sequence). V dropped 2 bases and J dropped 2; count of bases not matched to a gene: 6.

This sequence joins TRBV7-6 and TRBJ2-1, with 9 bases lining up with TRBD1. Per the germline V gene, CDR1 is SGHVS and CDR2 is FNYEAQ. This CDR3 has 15 amino acids. V was clipped by 0 bases and J by 6 bases; unmatched bases: 3. The CDR3 nucleotides read TGTGCCAGCAGCTTAGCTGGGACAGGGCCCAATGAGCAGTTCTTC. It is translated as CASSLAGTGPNEQFF.

This chain joins TRBV5-1 and TRBJ1-2, with 8 bases fitting TRBD1. V shed 4 bases, J shed 2 bases, and the junction held 19 bases outside the gene matches. The CDR3 runs to 19 residues. Germline CDR1 SGHRS, CDR2 YFSETQ. In DNA form, the CDR3 reads TGCGCCAGCAGCCCAGGACAGGGATTAACCAGAAGGAGCAACTATGGCTACACCTTC. Translated: CASSPGQGLTRRSNYGYTF.

The chain combines TRBV29-1 with TRBJ2-3; 8 bases agree with TRBD2. Losses at the gene ends were 4 bases for V and 3 bases for J; bases not matched to a gene: 3. Germline assignment: CDR1 SQVTM and CDR2 ANQGSEA. This CDR3 is 13 amino acids long. The CDR3 DNA sequence: TGCAGCGTTGTCGGGGGGGCAACAGATACGCAGTATTTT. Residues: CSVVGGATDTQYF.

The rearrangement links TRBV7-3 to TRBJ1-1; a weak D match, TRBD1 (5 bases). This CDR3 contains 14 residues. Germline-derived CDR1 and CDR2 are SGHTA and FQGTGA. The germline V and J ends were trimmed by 5 bases and 0 bases, with 10 bases remaining between them. In DNA, the CDR3 is TGTGCCAGCAGCGCGGACAAATTGAACACTGAAGCTTTCTTT. Its protein product is CASSADKLNTEAFF.

This clone has just a few counts. The chain links TRBV7-9 to TRBJ2-6, with D possibly matching TRBD1 (5 bases). The CDR3 loop spans 16 amino acids. With 0 bases removed from V and 2 bases from J, the gap between germline ends came to 8 bases. CDR1 SEHNR and CDR2 FQNEAQ come from the germline V gene (reference sequence). CDR3 bases: TGTGCCAGCAGCTTAGCAGGGGCAACTGGGGCCAACGTCCTGACTTTC. Translating gives CASSLAGATGANVLTF. The variable domain in full, with the rest retrieved from reference TRBV7-9 and TRBJ2-6, is DTGVSQNPRHKITKRGQNVTFRCDPISEHNRLYWYRQTLGQGPEFLTYFQNEAQLEKSRLLSDRFSAERPKGSFSTLEIQRTEQGDSAMYLCASSLAGATGANVLTFGAGSRLTVL.

This clone was recorded only once. The rearrangement joins TRBV5-1 to TRBJ2-1, with 10 bases fitting TRBD1. The ends lost 5 bases at V and 9 bases at J; junction bases unmatched: 11. The CDR3 contains 15 residues. Germline V lookup: CDR1 SGHRS, CDR2 YFSETQ. The CDR3 protein is CASRNSGTGEGEQFF. The CDR3 coding sequence is TGCGCCAGCAGAAATTCCGGGACAGGGGAGGGTGAGCAGTTCTTC.